A single sample gave rise to the 28 T cell receptor beta chains below, sequenced in a study of blood T cell repertoires in COVID-19. The method was immunoSEQ multiplex PCR; TCRdb's version includes in-frame clones alone and lacks a portion of them. The sample carries about 140,000 clones, about 84% recorded once. The source material was PBMCs or T cells enriched from blood (not recorded which). All receptors come from a woman aged 18-29 years who had been exposed to COVID-19.

The chain couples TRBV4-1 to TRBJ2-2; 9 bases are shared with TRBD1. The V gene's germline CDR1 is MGHRA and CDR2 YSYEKL. J gave up 6 bases and V 0 bases, and 5 bases lay outside the gene matches. The CDR3 runs to 16 residues. In DNA, the CDR3 is TGCGCCAGCAGCCAAGATCGGACAGGGGTTGCCGGGGAGCTGTTTTTT. This translates into CASSQDRTGVAGELFF.

The chain has TRBV7-3 and TRBJ2-5, with D tentatively TRBD2 (7 bases). V lost 4 bases and J lost 4, with 16 bases in between. The germline gives CDR1 SGHTA, CDR2 FQGTGA. The CDR3 spans 15 residues. This CDR3 reads CASSSPGEGVETQYF. The DNA of the CDR3 is TGTGCCAGCAGCTCCCCTGGGGAGGGGGTAGAGACCCAGTACTTC.

The chain couples TRBV7-2 to TRBJ2-1; D possibly corresponds to TRBD1 (5 bases). This CDR3 contains 13 residues. The ends were cut back, 2 bases at V and 9 bases at J, with 11 bases in the middle. In germline, CDR1 is SGHTA, CDR2 FQGNSA. CDR3 amino acids: CASSLSSGIEQFF. CDR3 coding DNA: TGTGCCAGCAGCTTAAGTTCAGGGATTGAGCAGTTCTTC.

In its sample, this clone was seen a few times. The genes are TRBV5-4 and TRBJ2-3, with D perhaps matching TRBD2 (5 bases). This CDR3 is 14 amino acids long. Germline-derived CDR1 and CDR2 are SGHNT and YYREEE (reference sequence). V was pared by 5 bases and J by 6 bases, with 16 bases between. CDR3 DNA sequence: TGTGCCAGCAGACGAGGGTGGGGAAGCGATACGCAGTATTTT. This sequence encodes CASRRGWGSDTQYF. Full variable domain (remainder filled in from reference TRBV5-4 and TRBJ2-3): ETGVTQSPTHLIKTRGQQVTLRCSSQSGHNTVSWYQQALGQGPQFIFQYYREEENGRGNFPPRFSGLQFPNYSSELNVNALELDDSALYLCASRRGWGSDTQYFGPGTRLTVL.

The V and J genes are TRBV7-9 and TRBJ2-4, with unresolved D. Germline CDR1 reads SEHNR; CDR2 reads FQNEAQ (reference sequence). The CDR3 is 15 residues long. V was trimmed by 5 bases and J by 0 bases, leaving 11 bases between them. The CDR3 DNA is TGTGCCAGCAGCACCGTGCAGTTAGCCAAAAACATTCAGTACTTC. Its protein is CASSTVQLAKNIQYF.

The rearrangement links TRBV30 to TRBJ1-3; possibly TRBD1 for D (5 bases). There are 14 residues in the CDR3. Per germline, CDR1 GTSNPN and CDR2 SVGIG (reference sequence). V was cut by 3 bases and J by 2 bases, with 11 bases left in between. CDR3 nucleotides: TGTGCCTGGAGGGGGTACAGGACTGGAAACACCATATATTTT. This translates into CAWRGYRTGNTIYF.

This chain uses TRBV9 with TRBJ1-1, with a possible D match to TRBD1 (6 bases). V gave up 3 bases and J gave up 0 bases, with 12 bases separating them. The CDR3 runs to 15 residues. CDR1 is SGDLS and CDR2 is YYNGEE in the germline V gene. The CDR3 region has the DNA TGTGCCAGCAGCGCCCAGGGGCTACTGAACACTGAAGCTTTCTTT. As protein: CASSAQGLLNTEAFF. The variable domain in full, with the rest retrieved from reference TRBV9 and TRBJ1-1, is DSGVTQTPKHLITATGQRVTLRCSPRSGDLSVYWYQQSLDQGLQFLIQYYNGEERAKGNILERFSAQQFPDLHSELNLSSLELGDSALYFCASSAQGLLNTEAFFGQGTRLTVV.

DNA of the CDR3: TGTGCCAGCAGTCCGGGTGTTAATTCACCCCTCCACTTT. Translating gives CASSPGVNSPLHF. The chain combines TRBV7-6 with TRBJ1-6; no firm D call. V lost 6 bases, J lost 6 bases, and 9 bases lay in between. CDR3 size: 13 residues. Germline V gene sequence: CDR1 SGHVS, CDR2 FNYEAQ. Full variable domain (rest looked up from reference TRBV7-6 and TRBJ1-6): GAGVSQSPRYKVTKRGQDVALRCDPISGHVSLYWYRQALGQGPEFLTYFNYEAQQDKSGLPNDRFSAERPEGSISTLTIQRTEQRDSAMYRCASSPGVNSPLHFGNGTRLTVT.

This clone has just a few counts. The chain is built from TRBV12-3 or TRBV12-4 and TRBJ1-1; TRBD1 agrees at 7 bases. The CDR3 is made up of 13 amino acids. Germline trimming cut 6 bases from V and 4 bases from J; bases unmatched to any gene: 5. The CDR3, as DNA: TGTGCCAGCAGCGCGACAGGGTCCACTGAAGCTTTCTTT. This translates into CASSATGSTEAFF.

The chain links TRBV19 to TRBJ2-7; possibly TRBD1 for D (5 bases). The germline V gene has CDR1 LNHDA and CDR2 SQIVND (reference sequence). V was shortened by 5 bases and J by 0 bases, with 8 bases between the two germline ends. This CDR3 has 13 amino acids. CDR3 sequence (DNA): TGTGCCAGTAGTCGGCAGGGCTCCTACGAGCAGTACTTC. Translation gives CASSRQGSYEQYF.

V and J are TRBV19 and TRBJ1-2, with D possibly TRBD1 on 6 matching bases. This CDR3 spans 17 amino acids. Germline CDR1 and CDR2: LNHDA and SQIVND (reference sequence). Trimming took off 4 bases at V and 4 bases at J, with 22 bases between the two ends. Here the CDR3 reads CASSTPGHPRRSYGYTF. Written as DNA, the CDR3 is TGTGCCAGTAGTACTCCGGGACATCCCCGGAGGAGCTATGGCTACACCTTC.

The chain carries TRBV11-2 and TRBJ2-1, with TRBD2 matching over 10 bases. The CDR3 sequence is 15 residues long. V was pared by 1 base and J by 13 bases, with 10 bases of the junction left unmatched. From germline, CDR1 is SGHAT and CDR2 FQNNGV. The CDR3 nucleotides read TGTGCCAGCAGCTTAGGGACAGCGGGAGGGCCAACACAGTTCTTC. It yields the protein CASSLGTAGGPTQFF. The complete variable domain, with remaining parts taken from reference TRBV11-2 and TRBJ2-1, reads EAGVAQSPRYKIIEKRQSVAFWCNPISGHATLYWYQQILGQGPKLLIQFQNNGVVDDSQLPKDRFSAERLKGVDSTLKIQPAKLEDSAVYLCASSLGTAGGPTQFFGPGTRLTVL.

The V and J genes are TRBV28 and TRBJ1-5; unclear D gene. Germline-derived CDR1 and CDR2 are MDHEN and SYDVKM. The length of the CDR3 is 12 residues. CDR3 DNA sequence: TGTGCGGGCGGGATGGGAAATCAGCCCCAGCATTTT. Translating it yields CAGGMGNQPQHF.

The CDR3 bases are TGCAGCGTTTTCGGGATCCTTAGGACAGGGCGGAATGAGCAGTTCTTC. This gives the protein CSVFGILRTGRNEQFF. V and J are TRBV29-1 and TRBJ2-1, with 8 bases fitting TRBD1. Trimming took 5 bases from V and 7 from J; bases not matched to a gene: 16. Germline V gene data show CDR1 as SQVTM and CDR2 as ANQGSEA. The CDR3 is made up of 16 amino acids.

The chain uses TRBV29-1 and TRBJ2-5; D may be TRBD1 (6 bases). This CDR3 region has 13 residues. CDR1 SQVTM and CDR2 ANQGSEA come from the germline V gene. Between the trimmed V and J ends, which lost 7 bases and 1 base, there was a span of 13 bases. CDR3 region: CSARGQTQETQYF. In nucleotides, the CDR3 is TGCAGCGCGAGAGGACAGACCCAAGAGACCCAGTACTTC.

This sequence joins TRBV6-5 and TRBJ2-2, with 7 bases lining up with TRBD1. V shed 7 bases, J shed 1 base, and the junction held 6 bases outside the gene matches. This CDR3 spans 15 amino acids. The V gene's germline CDR1 is MNHEY and CDR2 SVGAGI. CDR3 DNA: TGTGCCAGCATAGGGGGCAGGGGGAACACCGGGGAGCTGTTTTTT. The encoded protein is CASIGGRGNTGELFF.

V usage is TRBV18 and J usage is TRBJ2-3; TRBD2 agrees at 8 bases. J gave up 5 bases and V 5 bases, and 6 bases lay outside the gene matches. The germline V gene has CDR1 KGHSH and CDR2 LQKENI. The CDR3 totals 14 residues. CDR3 bases: TGTGCCAGCTCATCAGGACTAGCAGAAGATACGCAGTATTTT. This translates into CASSSGLAEDTQYF.

The chain has TRBV28 and TRBJ1-1, with 8 bases identical to TRBD1. The germline V gene has CDR1 MDHEN and CDR2 SYDVKM. CDR3 length: 15 amino acids. With 5 bases clipped from V and 1 base from J, the junction kept 6 bases outside the gene matches. Here the CDR3 DNA reads TGTGCCAGCAGTAACGGACAGGGCGCGAACACTGAAGCTTTCTTT. The encoded protein is CASSNGQGANTEAFF.

The chain joins TRBV5-6 to TRBJ2-7; TRBD2 is a possible D gene (6 bases). CDR3 size: 15 residues. In germline, CDR1 is SGHDT, CDR2 YYEEEE. Trimming pared 0 bases from V and 4 bases from J, leaving 14 bases between. CDR3 DNA: TGTGCCAGCAGCTTGGCCCCCGGGAGTGTATACGAGCAGTACTTC. It is translated as CASSLAPGSVYEQYF.

The chain carries TRBV5-1 and TRBJ2-7, with 9 bases fitting TRBD2. Germline lookup yields CDR1 SGHRS and CDR2 YFSETQ. Unmatched junction bases numbered 0, after V lost 2 bases and J lost 6 bases. The CDR3 has 12 residues. Here the CDR3 DNA reads TGCGCCAGCAGCTTAGCGGGAGGCGAGCAGTACTTC. This codes for CASSLAGGEQYF.

This clone was seen just once. Here the CDR3 reads CASSLAGGLGEKLFF. CDR3 in DNA: TGTGCCAGCAGCTTAGCAGGGGGCTTGGGTGAAAAACTGTTTTTT. The chain couples TRBV11-2 to TRBJ1-4, with TRBD1 matching over 8 bases. The CDR3 contains 15 residues. The ends lost 1 base at V and 7 bases at J; junction bases unmatched: 5. Looked up from germline, CDR1 is SGHAT and CDR2 is FQNNGV.

This clone was picked up one time. The chain has TRBV7-9 and TRBJ2-3; D possibly corresponds to TRBD1 (6 bases). Between the trimmed V and J ends, which lost 0 bases and 2 bases, there was a span of 9 bases. This CDR3 comprises 15 residues. Germline CDR1 and CDR2: SEHNR and FQNEAQ (reference sequence). CDR3 nucleotides: TGTGCCAGCAGCTTAGCGCAGGGGCCCACAGATACGCAGTATTTT. Translated: CASSLAQGPTDTQYF.

The chain recombines TRBV15 with TRBJ1-4; the match to TRBD1 covers 8 bases. V dropped 3 bases and J dropped 1; count of bases not matched to a gene: 4. Looked up from germline, CDR1 is LNHNV and CDR2 is YYDKDF (reference sequence). This CDR3 has 16 amino acids. This CDR3 is CATSSLQGVTNEKLFF. The CDR3 nucleotides are TGTGCCACCAGCAGCCTACAGGGGGTAACTAATGAAAAACTGTTTTTT.

This clone was seen more than once but under ten times. The CDR3 DNA follows: TGTGCCAGCAGCAACGACAGGGTGGCCTACGAGCAGTACTTC. It is translated as CASSNDRVAYEQYF. This sequence joins TRBV6-6 and TRBJ2-7; 7 bases fit TRBD1. This CDR3 comprises 14 residues. Germline CDR1 is MNHNY and CDR2 is SVGAGI (reference sequence). The junction had 7 bases not matched to a gene; V was cut back by 6 bases and J by 2 bases.

The CDR3 DNA reads as TGTGCCAGCCAGGGTCTCTCTGGAAACACCATATATTTT. This gives the protein CASQGLSGNTIYF. The J gene is TRBJ1-3, the V gene TRBV6-5; TRBD1 is a possible D gene (5 bases). This CDR3 comprises 13 residues. The germline V gene encodes CDR1 MNHEY and CDR2 SVGAGI. Trimming stripped 8 bases from V and 0 bases from J, with 8 bases between.

This rearrangement joins TRBV5-1 to TRBJ2-7; D may be TRBD1 (5 bases). Germline CDR1 is SGHRS and CDR2 is YFSETQ. The V end was cut by 3 bases, the J end by 2 bases, with 15 bases between. This CDR3 region has 15 residues. The DNA for the CDR3 is TGCGCCAGCAGCTCCACCCCAGGGTCGGCCTACGAGCAGTACTTC. Translating gives CASSSTPGSAYEQYF.

The chain carries TRBV27 and TRBJ1-2; possible D gene TRBD1, 5 bases. Germline CDR1 MNHEY, CDR2 SMNVEV (reference sequence). The length of the CDR3 is 15 residues. V lost 5 bases to trimming and J lost 2 bases, with 15 bases between them. The CDR3, as DNA: TGTGCCAGCAGTATAAGACCGGGGGTAAACTATGGCTACACCTTC. It specifies CASSIRPGVNYGYTF.

The count of this clone is one. This chain uses TRBV30 with TRBJ1-2; D not resolved. CDR1 and CDR2 (germline): GTSNPN, SVGIG (reference sequence). Trimming took off 2 bases at V and 5 bases at J, with 12 bases between the two ends. This CDR3 contains 13 residues. The chain's CDR3 is CAWSFESLYGYTF. The CDR3 DNA reads TGTGCCTGGAGTTTTGAGAGTTTATATGGCTACACCTTC.